A single sample gave rise to the 30 T cell receptor beta chains below, sequenced in a study of control samples from healthy donors and cancer patients. Method: immunoSEQ multiplex PCR; TCRdb's copy keeps in-frame clones and lacks some. The sample has about 89,000 clones, 86% seen once. The sample taken for sequencing was blood. These TCRs come from a man younger than 45 in good health.

The gene calls are TRBV5-1 and TRBJ2-3, with 8 bases identical to TRBD1. This CDR3 contains 17 residues. J was trimmed by 2 bases and V by 0 bases; bases with no gene match: 8. Germline V gives CDR1 SGHRS, CDR2 YFSETQ. This chain's CDR3 is CASSLGWDRRATDTQYF. CDR3 DNA: TGCGCCAGCAGCTTGGGGTGGGACAGGCGAGCCACAGATACGCAGTATTTT.

This clone was seen just once. DNA of the CDR3: TGTGCCAGCTCCGCGGCAGGGACCTCTCCTAACTATGGCTACACCTTC. Its translation: CASSAAGTSPNYGYTF. J is TRBJ1-2 and V is TRBV18; maybe TRBD1 (5 bases). Trimming took 6 bases from V and 0 from J, leaving 17 bases between them. Per the germline V gene, CDR1 is KGHSH and CDR2 is LQKENI. The CDR3 has 16 residues.

J is TRBJ2-3 and V is TRBV6-1, with D perhaps TRBD2 (6 bases). V dropped 3 bases and J dropped 4 bases, with 14 bases sitting between them. CDR1 is MNHNS and CDR2 is SASEGT in the germline V gene. The CDR3 sequence is 15 residues long. For the CDR3, the DNA is TGTGCCAGCAGTGAGGGGGGAATGGCACCAGATACGCAGTATTTT. Translation gives CASSEGGMAPDTQYF.

The V gene is TRBV11-2, the J gene TRBJ2-5, with 7 bases that match TRBD2. V lost 1 base and J lost 2; bases outside the gene matches: 7. This CDR3 comprises 16 residues. Germline V gives CDR1 SGHAT, CDR2 FQNNGV. CDR3: CASSLGGGIVQETQYF. DNA for the CDR3: TGTGCCAGCAGCTTAGGGGGGGGGATTGTACAAGAGACCCAGTACTTC.

This clone was detected once. The rearrangement joins TRBV24-1 to TRBJ2-7; perhaps TRBD1 as D (6 bases). Trimming took 3 bases from V and 1 from J, leaving 12 bases between them. There are 15 residues in the CDR3. CDR1 and CDR2 from the germline V gene are KGHDR and SFDVKD. The CDR3 loop reads CATSDTRGLSYEQYF. CDR3 DNA: TGTGCCACCAGTGATACCAGGGGCCTTTCCTACGAGCAGTACTTC.

This chain links TRBV27 with TRBJ1-6; no clear D gene. CDR1 is MNHEY and CDR2 is SMNVEV in the germline V gene (reference sequence). V was trimmed by 0 bases and J by 8 bases, leaving 11 bases between them. CDR3 size: 15 residues. CDR3 coding DNA: TGTGCCAGCAGTTTATCCGGGGTGATTCATTCACCCCTCCACTTT. It is translated as CASSLSGVIHSPLHF.

The chain links TRBV2 to TRBJ1-3; D gene unclear. V lost 7 bases to trimming and J lost 4 bases, with 11 bases between them. The CDR3 has 13 residues. The germline V gene has CDR1 SNHLY and CDR2 FYNNEI. The DNA of the CDR3 is TGTGCCAGCAACCGGGTCCCAGGAAACACCATATATTTT. Residues: CASNRVPGNTIYF.

The genes are TRBV19 and TRBJ1-2; D gene uncertain. The CDR3 runs 13 residues. In germline, CDR1 is LNHDA, CDR2 SQIVND (reference sequence). V was cut by 3 bases and J by 4 bases, with 9 bases left in between. CDR3 residues: CASSMAGSYGYTF. The CDR3 DNA reads TGTGCCAGTAGTATGGCGGGCTCCTATGGCTACACCTTC.

V and J are TRBV7-2 and TRBJ2-3; D remains ambiguous. From germline, CDR1 is SGHTA and CDR2 FQGNSA. CDR3 size: 16 residues. Trimming left V 0 bases short and J 0 bases short, with 10 bases between. The CDR3 sequence: CASSLANWASTDTQYF. CDR3 DNA: TGTGCCAGCAGCTTAGCGAACTGGGCGAGCACAGATACGCAGTATTTT. The full variable domain, its missing parts supplied by reference TRBV7-2 and TRBJ2-3, is GAGVSQSPSNKVTEKGKDVELRCDPISGHTALYWYRQSLGQGLEFLIYFQGNSAPDKSGLPSDRFSAERTGGSVSTLTIQRTQQEDSAVYLCASSLANWASTDTQYFGPGTRLTVL.

The rearrangement links TRBV6-2 or TRBV6-3 to TRBJ1-4; maybe TRBD1 (6 bases). Trimming removed 6 bases at V and 10 bases at J, with 15 bases between. Germline V CDR1 and CDR2: MNHEY, SVGEGT. There are 13 residues in the CDR3. The CDR3 reads CASSPQGDGKLFF. Written as DNA, the CDR3 is TGTGCCAGCAGCCCACAGGGAGACGGAAAACTGTTTTTT.

The chain uses TRBV12-3 or TRBV12-4 and TRBJ2-2; D is unclear. The V end was cut by 6 bases, the J end by 8 bases, with 13 bases between. This CDR3 has 13 residues. The CDR3 here is CASSALGSGELFF. The CDR3 bases are TGTGCCAGCAGCGCTCTCGGGTCGGGGGAGCTGTTTTTT.

In this sample, this clone turned up once. This chain links TRBV6-5 with TRBJ2-5; weak D call: TRBD2 (5 bases). Trimming removed 2 bases from V and 1 base from J, with 14 bases in between. The CDR3 is 16 amino acids. CDR1 MNHEY and CDR2 SVGAGI come from the germline V gene. CDR3 bases: TGTGCCAGCAGTTACGGGGTTAGCGAGACCCAAGAGACCCAGTACTTC. Translation: CASSYGVSETQETQYF.

The chain recombines TRBV29-1 with TRBJ2-7; the match to TRBD1 covers 9 bases. The CDR3 has 15 residues. With V trimmed by 1 base and J by 2 bases, 6 bases remained unmatched. Germline V CDR1 and CDR2: SQVTM, ANQGSEA. CDR3 residues: CSVEGDRVGAYEQYF. In DNA form, the CDR3 reads TGCAGCGTTGAAGGGGACAGGGTAGGTGCCTACGAGCAGTACTTC.

The CDR3 region has the DNA TGTGCCAGCAGTATACAGCGACACACAGATACGCAGTATTTT. Protein product: CASSIQRHTDTQYF. This sequence joins TRBV6-5 and TRBJ2-3; D is ambiguous. The CDR3 runs 14 residues. The V end was cut by 5 bases, the J end by 2 bases, with 11 bases between. Per germline, CDR1 MNHEY and CDR2 SVGAGI.

This clone has only a few counts. The chain links TRBV6-6 to TRBJ1-3; TRBD1 might be the D (5 bases). V was shortened by 6 bases and J by 3 bases, with 12 bases between the two germline ends. The CDR3 runs 14 residues. Germline V gene lookup returns CDR1 MNHNY and CDR2 SVGAGI (reference sequence). The CDR3 DNA reads as TGTGCCAGCAGCCTTGGGACGTTTGGAAACACCATATATTTT. Translated, it gives CASSLGTFGNTIYF.

The gene calls are TRBV30 and TRBJ1-2, with TRBD1 matching over 8 bases. CDR1 and CDR2 from the germline V gene are GTSNPN and SVGIG (reference sequence). The CDR3 is 16 residues long. Trimming removed 7 bases from V and 2 bases from J; junction bases left unmatched: 15. CDR3 region: CASPDEENRGNYGYTF. The DNA of the CDR3 is TGTGCCTCCCCGGACGAGGAAAACAGGGGGAACTATGGCTACACCTTC.

The chain joins TRBV4-1 to TRBJ1-1, with D possibly matching TRBD1 (6 bases). Germline V gene data show CDR1 as MGHRA and CDR2 as YSYEKL. V was clipped by 1 base and J by 3 bases, with 9 bases between them. The CDR3 is 14 amino acids. CDR3 region: CASSQVKGDTEAFF. The CDR3 nucleotides are TGCGCCAGCAGCCAAGTGAAGGGGGACACTGAAGCTTTCTTT.

The genes are TRBV4-1 and TRBJ1-1, with D maybe TRBD1 (5 bases). Germline assignment: CDR1 MGHRA and CDR2 YSYEKL. This CDR3 comprises 16 residues. V was clipped by 2 bases and J by 2 bases, with 15 bases between them. The CDR3 sequence is CASSQITRVANTEAFF. In nucleotides, the CDR3 is TGCGCCAGCAGCCAAATAACCAGGGTAGCAAACACTGAAGCTTTCTTT.

This clone was seen only a few times. The J gene is TRBJ1-5, the V gene TRBV7-3; D perhaps matches TRBD1 (6 bases). Trimming left V 0 bases short and J 8 bases short, with 11 bases between. Germline V lookup: CDR1 SGHTA, CDR2 FQGTGA. The CDR3 consists of 14 residues. Here the CDR3 DNA reads TGTGCCAGCAGCTTAACAGGCAGGGGTGAGCCCCAGCATTTT. Its translation: CASSLTGRGEPQHF.

The CDR3 nucleotides are TGTGCCTGGAGGCCCAGGAGTCACCAAGAGACCCAGTACTTC. Protein: CAWRPRSHQETQYF. The chain employs TRBV30 and TRBJ2-5, with D uncertain. The CDR3 totals 14 residues. Germline CDR1 reads GTSNPN; CDR2 reads SVGIG (reference sequence). V lost 3 bases, J lost 0 bases, and 11 bases lay in between.

V and J are TRBV7-9 and TRBJ2-1, with D uncertain. The CDR3 totals 12 residues. Germline CDR1 is SEHNR and CDR2 is FQNEAQ (reference sequence). The V and J ends lost 1 base and 10 bases respectively, with 8 bases between them. The chain's CDR3 is CASSLDYREQFF. In DNA, the CDR3 is TGTGCCAGCAGCTTAGACTACCGGGAGCAGTTCTTC.

This chain joins TRBV5-4 and TRBJ2-7, with no clear D. This CDR3 has 15 residues. Deletions cut 4 bases from V and 0 bases from J, with 14 bases between. CDR1 and CDR2 from the germline V gene are SGHNT and YYREEE (reference sequence). The CDR3 region is CASSPASGSSYEQYF. Here the CDR3 DNA reads TGTGCCAGCAGCCCAGCCTCGGGTAGCTCCTACGAGCAGTACTTC.

V is TRBV10-3 and J is TRBJ2-6; D could derive from TRBD1 or TRBD2 (5 bases each). The CDR3 extends over 17 amino acids. Looked up from germline, CDR1 is ENHRY and CDR2 is SYGVKD. With 0 bases removed from V and 2 bases from J, the gap between germline ends came to 11 bases. The CDR3 loop reads CAISESEGTAGANVLTF. CDR3 nucleotides: TGTGCCATCAGTGAGTCTGAGGGGACGGCTGGGGCCAACGTCCTGACTTTC.

This chain connects TRBV5-4 to TRBJ2-5; D possibly corresponds to TRBD2 (7 bases). The CDR3 contains 13 residues. The V gene lost 4 bases and the J gene lost 4 bases, with 11 bases spanning the gap. Germline values: CDR1 SGHNT, CDR2 YYREEE (reference sequence). The DNA for the CDR3 is TGTGCCAGCAGCGTCCGGGGGGCAGAGACCCAGTACTTC. This translates into CASSVRGAETQYF.

There are a few counts of this clone. This chain joins TRBV7-9 and TRBJ1-3; tentative D call: TRBD1 (6 bases). CDR1 is SEHNR, CDR2 FQNEAQ, per germline (reference sequence). The V end was cut by 5 bases, the J end by 5 bases, with 22 bases between. CDR3 length equals 17 residues. The CDR3 reads CASSPPVSDRLRNTIYF. In nucleotides, the CDR3 is TGTGCCAGCAGCCCGCCGGTATCTGACAGGTTGAGAAACACCATATATTTT.

The V gene is TRBV7-9, the J gene TRBJ1-1, with 10 nucleotides matching TRBD1. Germline trimming cut 4 bases from V and 4 bases from J; bases unmatched to any gene: 3. CDR3 length: 14 residues. CDR1 SEHNR and CDR2 FQNEAQ come from the germline V gene (reference sequence). CDR3 protein: CASSSGTGVTEAFF. CDR3 bases: TGTGCCAGCAGCTCCGGGACAGGGGTCACTGAAGCTTTCTTT.

The chain couples TRBV30 to TRBJ1-4; possibly TRBD1 for D (5 bases). There are 16 residues in the CDR3. Germline CDR1 and CDR2: GTSNPN and SVGIG (reference sequence). Trimming stripped 5 bases from V and 2 bases from J, with 18 bases between. This CDR3 is CAWGAGGRSTNEKLFF. The CDR3 DNA is TGTGCCTGGGGGGCGGGGGGAAGAAGTACTAATGAAAAACTGTTTTTT.

This clone was observed once. The chain joins TRBV4-1 to TRBJ2-2; 9 bases fit TRBD2. Germline CDR1 is MGHRA and CDR2 is YSYEKL. Germline trimming cut 1 base from V and 7 bases from J; bases unmatched to any gene: 16. CDR3 length: 19 amino acids. The CDR3 DNA reads as TGCGCCAGCAGCCAAGGAGTTCTTCGGCGGGGGGGCTTGAACGGGGAGCTGTTTTTT. It translates to CASSQGVLRRGGLNGELFF.

The chain couples TRBV19 to TRBJ2-5; TRBD2 aligns across 8 bases. The CDR3 extends over 15 amino acids. V shed 0 bases, J shed 9 bases, and the junction held 9 bases outside the gene matches. Germline V gives CDR1 LNHDA, CDR2 SQIVND (reference sequence). CDR3 residues: CASSIDRTSRRAQYF. CDR3 DNA sequence: TGTGCCAGTAGTATAGATCGGACTAGCCGCAGGGCCCAGTACTTC.

The chain carries TRBV2 and TRBJ1-1; D is possibly TRBD1 (6 bases). V was clipped by 7 bases and J by 1 base, with 16 bases between them. The CDR3 consists of 15 residues. Germline V gives CDR1 SNHLY, CDR2 FYNNEI. The CDR3 DNA reads as TGTGCCAGCAACGTAGGAGACAGGTCGAACACTGAAGCTTTCTTT. This sequence encodes CASNVGDRSNTEAFF.